The subject of this entry is one T cell receptor beta chain. This clonotype was detected only a few times. Its antigen remains undetermined. Base quality data are lacking; no much larger clone is found one base away. The data were produced on an Illumina HiSeq 2500. Quantitative 5'-RACE with molecular barcodes was used to prepare TCR beta libraries. Processing in the source paper ran as follows. Disease-linked TCR variants were identified with a new computational method built on a probabilistic model of VDJ rearrangement. TCRdb trimmed public reads at Q25 via fastp, called clones via MiXCR and kept in-frame beta chains. For every CDR3 protein sequence, its rows merge into one entry that carries the most common genes and DNA. It is TCRdb's table, rather than the study itself, that gives the V and J calls and clone size. The sample records approximately 200,000 distinct CDR3 sequences, roughly 13% of which are singletons. 16% of the sample is taken by the ten largest.

Inclusive of the bounding cysteine and phenylalanine, the CDR3 is 16 residues long. This entry keeps only the CDR3 DNA: 48 bases, framed from base 1. V has 4 bases trimmed and J has 2 bases trimmed; junction bases matching no gene number 10. The germline V gene (reference sequence) supplies CDR1 SEHNR and CDR2 FQNEAQ. This sample was taken from a study of CD8 T cells in ankylosing spondylitis (dated by TCRdb to about 2017). Study-wide context: To find TCR variants linked to disease, the study profiled T cell receptor beta repertoires in ankylosing spondylitis patients and healthy donors. The full study cohort comprised some 27 ankylosing spondylitis patients and some 110 healthy donors. Peripheral blood was sampled, and synovial fluid was additionally collected from ankylosing spondylitis patients. Overall results and qualifications from the work: The disease-linked clones had a CD8+ phenotype and were found at relatively low frequencies in peripheral blood. A TCR beta motif of eight highly homologous amino acid variants appeared characteristic of blood from ankylosing spondylitis patients. Significant enrichment of the disease-linked clones was reported in matched synovial fluid samples from ankylosing spondylitis patients. Some TCR beta motif variants had previously been reported in synovial fluid and blood of reactive arthritis patients, which suggested common disease-initiation mechanisms.

The sequence was collected from a male donor with ankylosing spondylitis or in good health (not recorded which). The sample consisted of blood, either unsorted or a sorted T cell fraction (not recorded which). Recombination connected TRBV7-9 to TRBJ2-7, with TRBD1 matching 8 junction bases. The CDR3 corresponds to CASSSPDRVPTYEQYF. In nucleotides, the sequence is TGTGCCAGCAGCTCTCCGGACAGGGTCCCTACCTACGAGCAGTACTTC.